This T cell receptor (beta chain) is drawn from a study of spatial heterogeneity in lung cancer. This clonotype was recorded at least ten times. Every TCR cDNA molecule bore its own unique molecular identifier. TCRdb recomputed calls from the 5' RACE reads with MiXCR, one row per CDR3 protein. The sample shows approximately 25,000 distinct CDR3 sequences, about 7% of them seen only once. Time point given: sample taken at primary tumor resection. The receptor's source is a male donor with early-stage non-small cell lung cancer. This specimen was PBMCs, taken at surgery.

The CDR3 reads CASSRTGVDTEAFF. The DNA of the CDR3 is TGTGCCAGCAGCCGGACAGGGGTTGACACTGAAGCTTTCTTT. The chain uses TRBV12-3 or TRBV12-4 and TRBJ1-1, with 9 bases that match TRBD1. The CDR3 extends over 14 amino acids. V shed 6 bases, J shed 3 bases, and the junction held 5 bases outside the gene matches.